The rows below give T cell receptor beta chains drawn from one sample of a study of siplizumab effects on memory and regulatory T cells. Some clones are missing from TCRdb's copy, which holds only in-frame ones; the method was immunoSEQ multiplex PCR. The sample has some 110,000 clones; around 94% are singletons. The sequenced material came from non-Treg CD4+ T cells sorted from blood. Receptor source: a human donor in good health. CDR3s include the opening cysteine and the closing phenylalanine or tryptophan. Fields, in order: J gene, V gene, CDR3 protein.

j_call: TRBJ2-1
v_call: TRBV27
cdr3_aa: CASSPDRGLQFF

j_call: TRBJ2-7
v_call: TRBV4-1
cdr3_aa: CASSLPTSSYEQYF

j_call: TRBJ2-7
v_call: TRBV27
cdr3_aa: CASSFLAGRKRVEQYF

j_call: TRBJ2-5
v_call: TRBV6-4
cdr3_aa: CASSAPRETQYF

j_call: TRBJ1-2
v_call: TRBV5-4
cdr3_aa: CASSLEPGQGPSTYGYTF

j_call: TRBJ2-1
v_call: TRBV29-1
cdr3_aa: CSTGKGQSAYNEQFF

j_call: TRBJ2-7
v_call: TRBV9
cdr3_aa: CASSVGRPKDEQYF

j_call: TRBJ1-4
v_call: TRBV7-8
cdr3_aa: CASSLASTNEKLFF

j_call: TRBJ2-1
v_call: TRBV2
cdr3_aa: CASSGERGSYNEQFF

j_call: TRBJ1-5
v_call: TRBV19
cdr3_aa: CASRHLTGGNQPQHF

j_call: TRBJ1-1
v_call: TRBV5-6
cdr3_aa: CASSTLEGMVVAEAFF

j_call: TRBJ2-7
v_call: TRBV19
cdr3_aa: CASSTLLLRDGGYEQYF

j_call: TRBJ2-7
v_call: TRBV5-8
cdr3_aa: CASSLRLAGDHEQYF

j_call: TRBJ2-7
v_call: TRBV5-4
cdr3_aa: CASSLVRREQYF

j_call: TRBJ1-1
v_call: TRBV6-6
cdr3_aa: CASSLRERENTEAFF

j_call: TRBJ2-7
v_call: TRBV6-5
cdr3_aa: CASSYSKAGYSYEQYF

j_call: TRBJ1-1
v_call: TRBV5-4
cdr3_aa: CASSPGGSIMNTEAFF

j_call: TRBJ1-1
v_call: TRBV7-3
cdr3_aa: CASRLGTGDTEAFF

j_call: TRBJ1-1
v_call: TRBV7-3
cdr3_aa: CASRLQGGTEAFF

j_call: TRBJ2-7
v_call: TRBV4-2
cdr3_aa: CASSQVRDLNYEQYF

j_call: TRBJ2-7
v_call: TRBV6-5
cdr3_aa: CASSYGGTGYEQYF

j_call: TRBJ1-2
v_call: TRBV30
cdr3_aa: CAWSTGRGDYGYTF

j_call: TRBJ2-7
v_call: TRBV7-6
cdr3_aa: CASSRAAEQYF

j_call: TRBJ2-7
v_call: TRBV5-1
cdr3_aa: CASSLPGRYEQYF

j_call: TRBJ2-1
v_call: TRBV7-2
cdr3_aa: CASSFRGLAGGPGNEQFF

j_call: TRBJ2-5
v_call: TRBV10-3
cdr3_aa: CAISTSGGAWETQYF

j_call: TRBJ2-7
v_call: TRBV9
cdr3_aa: CASSEGQGSSYEQYF

j_call: TRBJ2-7
v_call: TRBV6-5
cdr3_aa: CASSRGFAYEQYF

j_call: TRBJ2-7
v_call: TRBV5-6
cdr3_aa: CASSPGAGGTYEQYF

j_call: TRBJ1-1
v_call: TRBV6-5
cdr3_aa: CASSYITGETEAFF

j_call: TRBJ2-2
v_call: TRBV6-4
cdr3_aa: CASSDSRLGENSGELFF

j_call: TRBJ2-1
v_call: TRBV7-9
cdr3_aa: CASSPWVGTYNEQFF

j_call: TRBJ2-1
v_call: TRBV6-1
cdr3_aa: CASRTGRTSGNEQFF

j_call: TRBJ2-7
v_call: TRBV10-3
cdr3_aa: CATVDRDYEQYF

j_call: TRBJ2-4
v_call: TRBV29-1
cdr3_aa: CSVPTGAKNIQYF

j_call: TRBJ2-7
v_call: TRBV19
cdr3_aa: CASSETSGRLYEQYF

j_call: TRBJ1-1
v_call: TRBV5-8
cdr3_aa: CASSRPRDPGAAFF

j_call: TRBJ1-3
v_call: TRBV6-5
cdr3_aa: CASRASGNTIYF

j_call: TRBJ1-2
v_call: TRBV28
cdr3_aa: CASSSFNRGQGYGYTF

j_call: TRBJ2-5
v_call: TRBV6-1
cdr3_aa: CASSASYTQETQYF

j_call: TRBJ2-5
v_call: TRBV5-1
cdr3_aa: CASSSVGQGATTQYF

j_call: TRBJ2-1
v_call: TRBV2
cdr3_aa: CASRRQVTYNEQFF

j_call: TRBJ1-5
v_call: TRBV19
cdr3_aa: CASSMQGVLNQPQHF

j_call: TRBJ1-1
v_call: TRBV4-1
cdr3_aa: CASSQPGRLNTEAFF

j_call: TRBJ2-4
v_call: TRBV23-1
cdr3_aa: CASSPLLRQGRLAKNIQYF

j_call: TRBJ1-6
v_call: TRBV6-5
cdr3_aa: CASTRQGAGNSPLHF

j_call: TRBJ2-5
v_call: TRBV18
cdr3_aa: CASSPTSGRIAAETQYF